This TCR beta chain was captured in a study of blood T cell repertoires in COVID-19. Study details: The United States, Italy and Spain supplied acute and convalescent COVID-19 samples. PBMCs, B-cell-depleted T cells, or T cells were the source of the cDNA or gDNA that made up the material.

CDR3 length: 19 amino acids. The germline gives CDR1 DFQATT, CDR2 SNEGSKA (reference sequence). J lost 6 bases, V lost 3 bases, and 18 bases had no gene match. In the authors' methods: Estimates of nucleated cell counts were drawn from the amplification of reference gene primers. The method was immunoSEQ multiplex PCR; TCRdb's version includes in-frame clones alone and lacks a portion of them. Clonal size and the V and J genes are those of that table, whereas D and trimming came from the DNA. The repertoire holds 180,000 or so clones, about 87% seen once, with roughly 2.6% in the top ten. This sequence was found in a man aged 35-49 years with active or convalescent COVID-19. The J gene is TRBJ2-1, the V gene TRBV20-1, with 12 nucleotides matching TRBD2. Material: peripheral blood. CDR3: CSASKGLAGSSIRPNEQFF. CDR3 in DNA: TGCAGTGCTAGTAAAGGACTAGCGGGGTCCTCTATTCGTCCCAATGAGCAGTTCTTC.